This is a list of T cell receptor beta chains from one sample in a study of blood T cell repertoires in COVID-19. Clones were read by immunoSEQ multiplex PCR, and TCRdb kept only the in-frame ones, dropping some. The top ten hold around 3% of the sample, which has more than 350,000 clones, roughly 90% seen once. Sequences were obtained from peripheral blood. These TCRs come from a woman aged 25 to 39 with COVID-19, enrolled during active disease. CDR3s include the opening cysteine and the closing phenylalanine or tryptophan. The D gene is left open where the match is weak. Size values are once, few and many counts, or a class for expanded clones, and some rows have none.

J,V,D,size,DNA,CDR3
TRBJ2-2,TRBV5-4,NA,NA,TGTGCCAGCAGCCCTGACATTCTCGGGGAGCTGTTTTTT,CASSPDILGELFF
TRBJ1-1,TRBV4-1,NA,once,TGCGCCAGCAGCCAAGTCGGACAACGGCTGAGCACTGAAGCTTTCTTT,CASSQVGQRLSTEAFF
TRBJ2-5,TRBV15,NA,many,TGTGCCACCAGCAGAGATAGCGGGGACAGTGGGGAGACCCAGTACTTC,CATSRDSGDSGETQYF
TRBJ1-5,TRBV19,TRBD1,NA,TGTGCCAGTACGTTTACTTTCGGACAGGGGGATAGCAATCAGCCCCAGCATTTT,CASTFTFGQGDSNQPQHF
TRBJ1-2,TRBV4-3,NA,NA,TGCGCCAGCAGCCAGGGAGACGGCTACACCTTC,CASSQGDGYTF
TRBJ1-2,TRBV7-2,NA,NA,TGTGCCAGCAGCTTCGCCGGGACACCTTCTGGTGGCTACACCTTC,CASSFAGTPSGGYTF
TRBJ2-1,TRBV9,TRBD2,NA,TGTGCCAGCAGCGTAGTCCCTATGCAGCGGGAGGGCCTATACAATGAGCAGTTCTTC,CASSVVPMQREGLYNEQFF
TRBJ1-2,TRBV2,TRBD1,NA,TGTGCCAGCAGCGGACAGGGCCCACTTTTAACTAATGGCTACACCTTC,CASSGQGPLLTNGYTF
TRBJ2-3,TRBV29-1,TRBD2,NA,TGCAGCGTAGAGGGACTAGCGTTTAAGGATACGCAGTATTTT,CSVEGLAFKDTQYF
TRBJ1-5,TRBV2,NA,NA,TGTGCCAGCGCTTCGGGGGTAGGAGGCAATCAGCCCCAGCATTTT,CASASGVGGNQPQHF
TRBJ1-5,TRBV27,NA,NA,TGTGCCAGCAGTTCGGGGGGGGTGCCCCAGCATTTT,CASSSGGVPQHF
TRBJ1-2,TRBV5-4,TRBD1,NA,TGTGCCAGCAGCTTGGGGGAGGGACAGGGATTTGCCTATGGCTACACCTTC,CASSLGEGQGFAYGYTF
TRBJ1-2,TRBV27,TRBD1,NA,TGTGCCAGCAGACCGACAGGGCGCTATGGCTACACCTTC,CASRPTGRYGYTF
TRBJ2-7,TRBV11-3,NA,NA,TGTGCCAGCAGCTTAACTAGGAGCTCCTACGAGCAGTACTTC,CASSLTRSSYEQYF
TRBJ1-1,TRBV11-3,NA,NA,TGTGCCAGCAGCTTAGGAGGGACTATGAACACTGAAGCTTTCTTT,CASSLGGTMNTEAFF
TRBJ1-2,TRBV30,NA,NA,TGTGCCTGGAGCCGACAACCTAACTATGGCTACACCTTC,CAWSRQPNYGYTF
TRBJ2-5,TRBV5-4,NA,NA,TGTGCCAGCAGCTTCGACAGGCAAGAGACCCAGTACTTC,CASSFDRQETQYF
TRBJ1-2,TRBV10-3,TRBD1,NA,TGTGCCATCAGTGATCAGGTGGCGGGACAGGGATCCTATGGCTACACCTTC,CAISDQVAGQGSYGYTF
TRBJ2-1,TRBV7-2,TRBD2,NA,TGTGCCAGCAGCATACTAGCGGGGGGCGGCAATGAGCAGTTCTTC,CASSILAGGGNEQFF
TRBJ2-3,TRBV7-2,TRBD1,NA,TGTGCCAGCAGTGCCACAGGGGGCCGGACAGATACGCAGTATTTT,CASSATGGRTDTQYF
TRBJ2-5,TRBV11-2,TRBD2,NA,TGTGCCAGCAGCCCGCTACTAGCGGGGGGAGAAGAGACCCAGTACTTC,CASSPLLAGGEETQYF
TRBJ2-7,TRBV11-2,NA,NA,TGTGCCAGCAGCTTAGATCATAGCAGAGCCTACGAGCAGTACTTC,CASSLDHSRAYEQYF
TRBJ1-2,TRBV2,TRBD1,NA,TGTGCCAGCAGTATGGACAGGGTCGGGGGCTACACCTTC,CASSMDRVGGYTF
TRBJ1-1,TRBV28,NA,NA,TGTGCCAGCACCCCGTCGGGGTCTGAAGCTTTCTTT,CASTPSGSEAFF
TRBJ2-1,TRBV5-6,TRBD2,NA,TGTGCCAGCAGCTTCCCGTTGGCTAGCGGGAGTATTTTTGAGTTCTTC,CASSFPLASGSIFEFF
TRBJ1-2,TRBV2,NA,NA,TGTGCCAGCAGTTGGGGACATGGGACCTCTAACTATGGCTACACCTTC,CASSWGHGTSNYGYTF
TRBJ1-1,TRBV15,TRBD1,NA,TGTGCCACCAGCAGACTAGGGGACAGGGCGCACACTGAAGCTTTCTTT,CATSRLGDRAHTEAFF
TRBJ2-5,TRBV18,TRBD2,NA,TGTGCCAGCTCACCAGGGTCTAGCGGGAGGCTACAAGAGACCCAGTACTTC,CASSPGSSGRLQETQYF
TRBJ2-4,TRBV28,NA,NA,TGTGCCAGCAGTTTAGGGGGCAGCAAAAACATTCAGTACTTC,CASSLGGSKNIQYF
TRBJ1-6,TRBV15,NA,few,TGTGCCACCAGCAGACCCCTCTCCAATCGGGGTTCACCCCTCCACTTT,CATSRPLSNRGSPLHF
TRBJ1-5,TRBV19,NA,NA,TGTGCCAGTAGTCCGTCCCGCTCTCCCGGGACACAGCCCCAGCATTTT,CASSPSRSPGTQPQHF
TRBJ2-6,TRBV3-1/TRBV3-2,NA,NA,TGTGCCAGCAGCCGGAGCTCTGGGGCCAACGTCCTGACTTTC,CASSRSSGANVLTF
TRBJ2-1,TRBV6-5,NA,NA,TGTGCCAGCAGTTGGGACAGCGGGTTAAATGAGCAGTTCTTC,CASSWDSGLNEQFF
TRBJ1-6,TRBV28,TRBD1,NA,TGTGCCAGCAGCTTAGGAGGGACAGACGCTTTTAATTCACCCCTCCACTTT,CASSLGGTDAFNSPLHF
TRBJ1-5,TRBV19,TRBD1,NA,TGTGCCAGTAAGACCCCAGGGGGTAATCAGCCCCAGCATTTT,CASKTPGGNQPQHF
TRBJ1-5,TRBV19,TRBD1,once,TGTGCCAGTAGTGCGATGGGACAGCGCAATCAGCCCCAGCATTTT,CASSAMGQRNQPQHF
TRBJ1-3,TRBV2,TRBD1,NA,TGTGCCAGCAGTTCAGGGACAGAAGGAAACACCATATATTTT,CASSSGTEGNTIYF
TRBJ2-7,TRBV20-1,NA,NA,TGCAGTGCTAGTACCCCCGGACGGAGGGGCTACGAGCAGTACTTC,CSASTPGRRGYEQYF
TRBJ2-7,TRBV11-2,NA,NA,TGTGCCAGCAGCTTAGACCCCGGGAACTCCTACGAGCAGTACTTC,CASSLDPGNSYEQYF
TRBJ1-5,TRBV19,TRBD1,NA,TGTGCCAGTAGCACACAGGGCAGGGGGAATCAGCCCCAGCATTTT,CASSTQGRGNQPQHF